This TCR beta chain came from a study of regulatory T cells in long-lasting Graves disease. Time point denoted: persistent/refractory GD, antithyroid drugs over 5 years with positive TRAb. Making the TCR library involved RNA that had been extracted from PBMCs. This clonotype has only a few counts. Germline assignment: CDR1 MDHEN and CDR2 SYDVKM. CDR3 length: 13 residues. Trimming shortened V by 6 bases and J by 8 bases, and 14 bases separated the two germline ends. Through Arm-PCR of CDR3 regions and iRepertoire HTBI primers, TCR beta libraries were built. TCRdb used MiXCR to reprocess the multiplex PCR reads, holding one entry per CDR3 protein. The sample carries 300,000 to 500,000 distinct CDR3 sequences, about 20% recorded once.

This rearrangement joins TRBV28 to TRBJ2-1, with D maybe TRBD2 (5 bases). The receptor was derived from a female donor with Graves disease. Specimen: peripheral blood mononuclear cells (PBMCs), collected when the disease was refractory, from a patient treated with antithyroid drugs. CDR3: CASSPRGWDEQFF. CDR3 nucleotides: TGTGCCAGCAGCCCCCGGGGTTGGGATGAGCAGTTCTTC.